The rows below give T cell receptor beta chains drawn from one sample of a study of identical twins. TCRdb fed the 5' RACE reads into MiXCR, producing one record per CDR3 protein. The sample lists 1.5 million to 2 million distinct CDR3 sequences; more than 30% were seen once. Sequenced sample: cord blood. The receptors here all came from a newborn girl in good health. The CDR3 runs from the conserved cysteine through the conserved F or W. Clone size is stated in some rows and not others, as once, few, many or a class when expanded.

clone_size v_call cdr3_aa
. TRBV2 CASSGALRETQYF
few TRBV4-2 CASSQGRPHEQYF
. TRBV18 CASSPQNIGTSRNTGELFF
. TRBV3-1 CASSQDRGQADTQYF
few TRBV20-1 CSAIRQGRPKNIQYF
. TRBV5-1 CASRVGQETQYF
. TRBV20-1 CSANRDGGRGSPLHF
few TRBV9 CARKIRGSLQPQHF
. TRBV12-3/TRBV12-4 CASSSSPGLAGESSYNEQFF
few TRBV6-5 CASRRQGENTGELFF
few TRBV29-1 CSVASGKNTGELFF
. TRBV6-2/TRBV6-3 CASSYTGVRETQYF
few TRBV7-2 CASSLSRRSNQPQHF
many TRBV20-1 CSARDGGYSNQPQHF
. TRBV18 CASSPGLAGLQYF
. TRBV4-1 CASSRRVQETQYF
few TRBV27 CASSSGQGAYTEAFF
. TRBV20-1 CSARELGAADGYTF
many TRBV7-2 CASSLGTSWNVQYF
. TRBV18 CASSPDRSSNQPQHF
. TRBV20-1 CSARVAAGGEKLFF
. TRBV20-1 CSASTGTSDYEQYF
. TRBV5-1 CASSQPLAGGLQDTQYF
once TRBV5-1 CASSEDGGNYEQYF
. TRBV7-2 CASSSLGPRAYNEQYF
. TRBV3-1 CASSQPWGSGASSYNEQFF
few TRBV10-3 CAISDWQGTDTQYF
. TRBV3-1 CASSQQVQETQYF
few TRBV5-5 CASKFGTGTYNEQFF
. TRBV20-1 CSANVGTLAKNIQYF
many TRBV4-2 CASSQDSGTDTQYF